These T cell receptor beta chains were read from a single sample in a study of PD-L1 blockade in urothelial cancer. The assay was immunoSEQ multiplex PCR, and TCRdb's table has in-frame clones only and misses some. The sample consists of approximately 72,000 clones, roughly 86% of them appearing once. The sequences come from PBMCs, collected around atezolizumab (anti-PD-L1) treatment. The receptors derive from a man in his sixties with urothelial cancer. Both conserved end residues are part of each CDR3. Each record gives: clone size, J gene, D gene, V gene, CDR3 DNA, CDR3 protein. The D gene is left open where the match is weak. Size is omitted from some rows. Given values are once, few, many or a class for expanded clones.

size: once; J: TRBJ2-1; D: NA; V: TRBV6-5; DNA: TGTGCCGCGGGGCCGGGGCGCTCCTACAATGAGCAGTTCTTC; CDR3: CAAGPGRSYNEQFF
size: once; J: TRBJ1-2; D: NA; V: TRBV28; DNA: TGTGCCAGCAGTCGAGGGCTTAACTATGGCTACACCTTC; CDR3: CASSRGLNYGYTF
size: NA; J: TRBJ2-1; D: NA; V: TRBV7-6; DNA: TGTGCCAGCAGCCACCTACTAGAACGACACAATGAGCAGTTCTTC; CDR3: CASSHLLERHNEQFF
size: NA; J: TRBJ2-7; D: TRBD2; V: TRBV10-2; DNA: TGCGCCAGCAGTGAGTCACAACTAGCGGGGGGCGGGGAGCAGTACTTC; CDR3: CASSESQLAGGGEQYF
size: few; J: TRBJ1-2; D: NA; V: TRBV5-6; DNA: TGTGCCAGCAGCTTGGTGGCGGGAGGAATTTATGGCTACACCTTC; CDR3: CASSLVAGGIYGYTF
size: few; J: TRBJ1-6; D: NA; V: TRBV2; DNA: TGTGCCAGCAGTGAAGCCTATTCACCCCTCCACTTT; CDR3: CASSEAYSPLHF
size: NA; J: TRBJ2-5; D: NA; V: TRBV19; DNA: TGTGCCAGTAGTATAGACAGGGGAGAGACCCAGTACTTC; CDR3: CASSIDRGETQYF
size: NA; J: TRBJ1-3; D: NA; V: TRBV7-6; DNA: TGTGCCAGCAGCTTTGGAGAAACCCGAAACACCATATATTTT; CDR3: CASSFGETRNTIYF
size: NA; J: TRBJ2-2; D: NA; V: TRBV7-8; DNA: TGTGCCAGCAGCTTAGAGTCAGGTTCCGGGGAGCTGTTTTTT; CDR3: CASSLESGSGELFF
size: few; J: TRBJ2-5; D: TRBD1; V: TRBV7-8; DNA: TGTGCCAGCAGCCCCAGGACAGGAGTTGGCCAGTACTTC; CDR3: CASSPRTGVGQYF
size: NA; J: TRBJ2-7; D: TRBD2; V: TRBV11-1; DNA: TGTGCCAGCAGGAAGTCTAGCGGGGGGGAGTACGAGCAGTACTTC; CDR3: CASRKSSGGEYEQYF
size: NA; J: TRBJ2-1; D: NA; V: TRBV5-8; DNA: TGTGCCAGCAGCTTCCCAGAGGCCCATGAGCAGTTCTTC; CDR3: CASSFPEAHEQFF
size: NA; J: TRBJ2-7; D: NA; V: TRBV27; DNA: TGTGCCAGCAGTTACAGCGGCAGGGGTTACGAGCAGTACTTC; CDR3: CASSYSGRGYEQYF
size: NA; J: TRBJ2-1; D: TRBD2; V: TRBV7-3; DNA: TGTGCCAGCAGCTTAAGCGGGGGGTTATACAATGAGCAGTTCTTC; CDR3: CASSLSGGLYNEQFF
size: NA; J: TRBJ1-3; D: NA; V: TRBV19; DNA: TGTGCCAGTAGTATAGCCCCTCACTCCCGCTCTGGAAACACCATATATTTT; CDR3: CASSIAPHSRSGNTIYF
size: NA; J: TRBJ2-3; D: TRBD2; V: TRBV4-2; DNA: TGTGCCAGCAGCCAATTCGGGACTAGCGGGGGGGAGAAGACAGATACGCAGTATTTT; CDR3: CASSQFGTSGGEKTDTQYF
size: NA; J: TRBJ2-7; D: NA; V: TRBV7-2; DNA: TGTGCCAGCAGCTTTGGGGGGTCCTACGAGCAGTACTTC; CDR3: CASSFGGSYEQYF
size: NA; J: TRBJ1-5; D: NA; V: TRBV25-1; DNA: TGTGCCAGCAGTGAAGGACTAGGTCAGCCCCAGCATTTT; CDR3: CASSEGLGQPQHF
size: NA; J: TRBJ2-3; D: NA; V: TRBV4-1; DNA: TGCGCCAGCAGCCAAATTACGGGGAGCACAGATACGCAGTATTTT; CDR3: CASSQITGSTDTQYF
size: NA; J: TRBJ1-5; D: NA; V: TRBV5-4; DNA: TGTGCCAGCAGCGCATCGGGTAGCAATCAGCCCCAGCATTTT; CDR3: CASSASGSNQPQHF
size: once; J: TRBJ2-2; D: NA; V: TRBV7-9; DNA: TGTGCCAGCAGCTTAACAGCTGCGAACACCGGGGAGCTGTTTTTT; CDR3: CASSLTAANTGELFF
size: NA; J: TRBJ1-6; D: NA; V: TRBV2; DNA: TGTGCCAGCAGGACTTCCCAGGGATATAATTCACCCCTCCACTTT; CDR3: CASRTSQGYNSPLHF
size: NA; J: TRBJ1-1; D: NA; V: TRBV6-5; DNA: TGTGCCACCGAACGAGCGACTGAAGCTTTCTTT; CDR3: CATERATEAFF
size: once; J: TRBJ2-3; D: TRBD2; V: TRBV28; DNA: TGTGCCAGCAGTTTCAGCGGGGCAAGCACAGATACGCAGTATTTT; CDR3: CASSFSGASTDTQYF
size: NA; J: TRBJ1-2; D: TRBD1; V: TRBV7-9; DNA: TGTGCCAGCAGCCGGGACAGCTATGGCTACACCTTC; CDR3: CASSRDSYGYTF
size: NA; J: TRBJ2-5; D: NA; V: TRBV11-2; DNA: TGTGCCAGCAGCTTTAGACTAAGGCAAGAGACCCAGTACTTC; CDR3: CASSFRLRQETQYF
size: NA; J: TRBJ1-4; D: NA; V: TRBV7-2; DNA: TGTGCCAGCAGCTTACGAGGGCCCACTAATGAAAAACTGTTTTTT; CDR3: CASSLRGPTNEKLFF
size: NA; J: TRBJ2-3; D: TRBD2; V: TRBV27; DNA: TGTGCCAGCAGGGTAGCGGGGGGGACTACAGATACGCAGTATTTT; CDR3: CASRVAGGTTDTQYF
size: NA; J: TRBJ2-2; D: TRBD1; V: TRBV7-9; DNA: TGTGCCAGCAGCACAGGGGTTATCACCGGGGAGCTGTTTTTT; CDR3: CASSTGVITGELFF
size: NA; J: TRBJ2-5; D: TRBD2; V: TRBV6-1; DNA: TGTGCCAGCAGTGAAGCTGGGAGGCTAGCGGGGGAGGAGACCCAGTACTTC; CDR3: CASSEAGRLAGEETQYF
size: NA; J: TRBJ2-2; D: NA; V: TRBV7-9; DNA: TGTGCCAGCAGCTTAGTGTCTTGGAGTGGGGAGCTGTTTTTT; CDR3: CASSLVSWSGELFF
size: once; J: TRBJ1-1; D: NA; V: TRBV18; DNA: TGTGCCAGCTCACCAGGGATGGGGGCGGTGAACACTGAAGCTTTCTTT; CDR3: CASSPGMGAVNTEAFF
size: NA; J: TRBJ2-7; D: TRBD1; V: TRBV10-3; DNA: TGTGCCATCAAGGCGGGACAGGGGGCGAACGAGCAGTACTTC; CDR3: CAIKAGQGANEQYF
size: NA; J: TRBJ2-5; D: TRBD2; V: TRBV5-6; DNA: TGTGCCAGCAGCCCTCTAGCGGGGGGGCAGGAGACCCAGTACTTC; CDR3: CASSPLAGGQETQYF
size: NA; J: TRBJ2-3; D: TRBD2; V: TRBV27; DNA: TGTGCCAGCAGTTCCTATAGCGGGGGCCGGGGAGATACGCAGTATTTT; CDR3: CASSSYSGGRGDTQYF
size: NA; J: TRBJ2-7; D: NA; V: TRBV19; DNA: TGTGCCAGTAGTATAGGGGGCGAGTACGAGCAGTACTTC; CDR3: CASSIGGEYEQYF
size: NA; J: TRBJ2-7; D: TRBD1; V: TRBV28; DNA: TGTGCCAGCAGTCCACTAACAGGGGCGGCCTACGAGCAGTACTTC; CDR3: CASSPLTGAAYEQYF
size: NA; J: TRBJ2-5; D: TRBD1; V: TRBV7-9; DNA: TGTGCCAGCAGCCCAGGGGGACAAGAGACCCAGTACTTC; CDR3: CASSPGGQETQYF
size: NA; J: TRBJ2-7; D: TRBD2; V: TRBV19; DNA: TGTGCCAGTAGTGCCCTGACTAGCGGGGGGACCTACGAGCAGTACTTC; CDR3: CASSALTSGGTYEQYF
size: NA; J: TRBJ1-5; D: TRBD1; V: TRBV27; DNA: TGTGCCAGCGGGACAGATCATCAGCCCCAGCATTTT; CDR3: CASGTDHQPQHF
size: few; J: TRBJ2-7; D: NA; V: TRBV11-3; DNA: TGTGCCAGCAGCTTCCCGGTGGGCCGGTCCTACGAGCAGTACTTC; CDR3: CASSFPVGRSYEQYF
size: NA; J: TRBJ2-1; D: TRBD1; V: TRBV4-2; DNA: TGTGCCAGCAGCCTTATGTTAACCGGGACAGGGGGATACAATGAGCAGTTCTTC; CDR3: CASSLMLTGTGGYNEQFF
size: NA; J: TRBJ2-6; D: NA; V: TRBV6-1; DNA: TGTGCCAGCAGTGACGGGGGGGCCAACGTCCTGACTTTC; CDR3: CASSDGGANVLTF
size: NA; J: TRBJ2-7; D: TRBD1; V: TRBV28; DNA: TGTGCCAGCAGACAGGGGGCGAATTACGAGCAGTACTTC; CDR3: CASRQGANYEQYF